A selection of T cell receptor beta chains follows, all from one sample in a study of OX40 agonist ivuxolimab in advanced cancers. The table came from immunoSEQ multiplex PCR; TCRdb's copy has only in-frame clones and leaves some out. The data show more than 50,000 clones, with 65% to 90% seen just once and around 0.6% held by the top ten. The sample was CD4+ or CD8+ T cells sorted from blood, taken in a trial of the OX40 agonist ivuxolimab. The receptors derive from an adult with an advanced solid tumor such as melanoma, head and neck, liver or kidney cancer. Each CDR3 is given with its conserved first and last residue. Fields, in order: CDR3 protein, CDR3 DNA, V gene, clone size, J gene, D gene. The D gene is left open where the match is weak. Clone size is not always given. Where it is, it says once, few, many or a class for expanded clones.

CDR3 protein: CASSFRGPGTEAFF
CDR3 DNA: TGTGCCAGCAGCTTTAGGGGGCCCGGCACTGAAGCTTTCTTT
V gene: TRBV5-4
clone size: -
J gene: TRBJ1-1
D gene: TRBD1

CDR3 protein: CAWTEWTEAFF
CDR3 DNA: TGTGCCTGGACCGAATGGACTGAAGCTTTCTTT
V gene: TRBV30
clone size: -
J gene: TRBJ1-1
D gene: -

CDR3 protein: CASSLRTVSGYTF
CDR3 DNA: TGTGCCAGCAGCCTCAGGACAGTTTCTGGCTACACCTTC
V gene: TRBV7-8
clone size: -
J gene: TRBJ1-2
D gene: -

CDR3 protein: CASSPSLGGHSTDTQYF
CDR3 DNA: TGCGCCAGCAGCCCCTCCCTCGGGGGGCATAGCACAGATACGCAGTATTTT
V gene: TRBV4-3
clone size: -
J gene: TRBJ2-3
D gene: -

CDR3 protein: CASSWGQGSTYEQYF
CDR3 DNA: TGCGCCAGCAGCTGGGGACAGGGCTCTACCTACGAGCAGTACTTC
V gene: TRBV5-1
clone size: few
J gene: TRBJ2-7
D gene: TRBD1

CDR3 protein: CASSPGPGRGETQYF
CDR3 DNA: TGTGCCAGCAGCCCCGGACCGGGGAGAGGAGAGACCCAGTACTTC
V gene: TRBV5-4
clone size: -
J gene: TRBJ2-5
D gene: -

CDR3 protein: CASSGRTKSSYNSPLHF
CDR3 DNA: TGTGCCAGCAGTGGACGGACAAAGAGCTCCTATAATTCACCCCTCCACTTT
V gene: TRBV2
clone size: -
J gene: TRBJ1-6
D gene: -

CDR3 protein: CAYSRDRGGQPQHF
CDR3 DNA: TGTGCCTATTCCCGGGACAGGGGGGGTCAGCCCCAGCATTTT
V gene: TRBV30
clone size: -
J gene: TRBJ1-5
D gene: TRBD1

CDR3 protein: CASSPGGARAEQYF
CDR3 DNA: TGTGCCAGCAGTCCAGGGGGCGCCCGGGCCGAGCAGTACTTC
V gene: TRBV28
clone size: once
J gene: TRBJ2-7
D gene: TRBD1

CDR3 protein: CASSLWVETETQYF
CDR3 DNA: TGTGCCAGCAGTTTATGGGTAGAAACGGAGACCCAGTACTTC
V gene: TRBV28
clone size: -
J gene: TRBJ2-5
D gene: -

CDR3 protein: CASRRVGGEKLFF
CDR3 DNA: TGTGCCAGCAGGCGAGTAGGGGGCGAAAAACTGTTTTTT
V gene: TRBV2
clone size: -
J gene: TRBJ1-4
D gene: TRBD1